These 21 T cell receptor beta chains originate from one sample sequenced in a study of cytomegalovirus exposure and HLA in healthy donors. PCR primers comprised 60 Vbeta and 13 Jbeta primers. Some clones are missing from TCRdb's copy, which holds only in-frame ones; the method was immunoSEQ multiplex PCR. The sample shows 210,000 or so clones, approximately 87% of them seen only once. The sequenced sample was PBMCs. The origin of the receptors is a human donor in good health.

The chain carries TRBV18 and TRBJ2-6; D gene ambiguous. The CDR3 covers 16 residues. The germline V gene has CDR1 KGHSH and CDR2 LQKENI. V dropped 5 bases and J dropped 0 bases, with 11 bases sitting between them. The CDR3 bases are TGTGCCAGCTCAGCTATATTAGACTCTGGGGCCAACGTCCTGACTTTC. The encoded protein is CASSAILDSGANVLTF.

J is TRBJ1-6 and V is TRBV5-6; TRBD1 matches 7 bases. CDR1 and CDR2 (germline): SGHDT, YYEEEE. The CDR3 sequence is 19 residues long. V was pared by 7 bases and J by 5 bases, with 21 bases of the junction left unmatched. The DNA of the CDR3 is TGTGCCAGCGGCAAACAGGGGTCACGTAACCCTATCGATAATTCACCCCTCCACTTT. Its protein product is CASGKQGSRNPIDNSPLHF.

The rearrangement joins TRBV18 to TRBJ1-1; maybe TRBD1 (5 bases). This CDR3 contains 15 residues. V was pared by 1 base and J by 5 bases, with 14 bases between. Per the germline V gene, CDR1 is KGHSH and CDR2 is LQKENI. CDR3: CASSPRMGRETEAFF. CDR3 in DNA: TGTGCCAGCTCACCACGGATGGGCAGGGAAACTGAAGCTTTCTTT.

The chain recombines TRBV6-5 with TRBJ2-7; TRBD2 aligns across 7 bases. The V and J ends lost 6 bases and 0 bases, in that order; junction bases with no gene match: 2. The germline V gene has CDR1 MNHEY and CDR2 SVGAGI. This CDR3 is 13 amino acids long. In DNA form, the CDR3 reads TGTGCCAGCAGGGGCGGGAGCTCCTACGAGCAGTACTTC. Encoded protein: CASRGGSSYEQYF.

The rearrangement uses TRBV7-8 and TRBJ2-7, with D possibly being TRBD1 (5 bases). V shed 5 bases and J shed 3 bases, with 20 bases lying between them. The germline CDR1 and CDR2 sequences are SGHVS and FQNEAQ. CDR3 length: 16 residues. The CDR3 DNA reads TGTGCCAGCAGCCCAAGACAGAGCTTAACAAACTACGAGCAGTACTTC. This translates into CASSPRQSLTNYEQYF.

CDR3 coding DNA: TGTGCCATCACCAAGGGGGCGCAGCTAGATACGCAGTATTTT. Translating gives CAITKGAQLDTQYF. This chain connects TRBV10-3 to TRBJ2-3, with 7 bases identical to TRBD1. Germline loops: CDR1 ENHRY, CDR2 SYGVKD. The V segment lost 7 bases and the J segment 5 bases; nucleotides outside the gene matches: 9. The CDR3 extends over 14 amino acids.

This chain uses TRBV28 with TRBJ1-1, with D maybe TRBD1 (5 bases). The CDR3 contains 15 residues. Germline values: CDR1 MDHEN, CDR2 SYDVKM. Trimming left V 1 base short and J 4 bases short, with 13 bases between. CDR3 residues: CASSLFGRRGTEAFF. DNA of the CDR3: TGTGCCAGCAGTTTATTTGGGAGGAGGGGCACTGAAGCTTTCTTT. Based on the CDR3 plus reference TRBV28 and TRBJ1-1, the full variable domain is DVKVTQSSRYLVKRTGEKVFLECVQDMDHENMFWYRQDPGLGLRLIYFSYDVKMKEKGDIPEGYSVSREKKERFSLILESASTNQTSMYLCASSLFGRRGTEAFFGQGTRLTVV.

This chain joins TRBV6-5 and TRBJ1-1; D gene unclear. V was pared by 0 bases and J by 6 bases, with 11 bases between. The CDR3 is 14 residues long. Germline-derived CDR1 and CDR2 are MNHEY and SVGAGI. The chain's CDR3 is CASSYSRAQPEAFF. The CDR3 coding sequence is TGTGCCAGCAGTTACTCGAGGGCTCAACCTGAAGCTTTCTTT.

V usage is TRBV9 and J usage is TRBJ2-3, with 7 bases that match TRBD2. This CDR3 has 15 residues. With V trimmed by 4 bases and J by 0 bases, 5 bases remained unmatched. Germline CDR1 reads SGDLS; CDR2 reads YYNGEE. CDR3 nucleotides: TGTGCCAGCAGCCCTCAACTAGCGAGCACAGATACGCAGTATTTT. Translated, it gives CASSPQLASTDTQYF.

The rearrangement links TRBV5-1 to TRBJ1-4; D is perhaps TRBD1 (6 bases). The CDR3 spans 16 residues. CDR1 is SGHRS, CDR2 YFSETQ, per germline. Between the trimmed V and J ends, which lost 3 bases and 0 bases, there was a span of 12 bases. The CDR3 coding sequence is TGCGCCAGCAGCTCACAAGGGGGTGCAACTAATGAAAAACTGTTTTTT. It encodes CASSSQGGATNEKLFF.

This chain joins TRBV5-4 and TRBJ1-2, with 10 bases fitting TRBD1. This CDR3 has 14 amino acids. Germline V lookup: CDR1 SGHNT, CDR2 YYREEE (reference sequence). The J segment lost 4 bases and the V segment lost 4 bases, leaving 4 bases of the junction unmatched. CDR3 DNA sequence: TGTGCCAGCAGCCCCCGGGACAGGGGCTATGGCTACACCTTC. It yields the protein CASSPRDRGYGYTF.

This clone was observed a few times. This rearrangement joins TRBV11-2 to TRBJ2-3, with 8 bases aligning to TRBD2. V was pared by 7 bases and J by 6 bases, with 9 bases of the junction left unmatched. The germline gives CDR1 SGHAT, CDR2 FQNNGV. This CDR3 is built from 14 residues. The CDR3 loop reads CASTGGGPWDTQYF. The CDR3 DNA sequence: TGTGCCAGCACCGGGGGGGGGCCCTGGGATACGCAGTATTTT.

This chain links TRBV15 with TRBJ1-3; 8 nucleotides agree with TRBD1. There are 17 residues in the CDR3. The V gene's germline CDR1 is LNHNV and CDR2 YYDKDF (reference sequence). V lost 2 bases, J lost 0 bases, and 6 bases stayed unmatched. CDR3 amino acids: CATSRHTGGASGNTIYF. The CDR3 DNA reads as TGTGCCACCAGCAGACATACAGGGGGTGCCTCTGGAAACACCATATATTTT.

The chain has TRBV6-5 and TRBJ1-5; D possibly corresponds to TRBD1 (6 bases). The CDR3 has 12 amino acids. Germline CDR1 reads MNHEY; CDR2 reads SVGAGI. V was clipped by 6 bases and J by 5 bases, with 8 bases between them. CDR3 sequence (DNA): TGTGCCAGCAGCCACAGGGATCAGCCCCAGCATTTT. Protein sequence: CASSHRDQPQHF.

This clone was observed once. The rearrangement uses TRBV5-1 and TRBJ2-7; 7 bases map to TRBD1. CDR1 is SGHRS, CDR2 YFSETQ, per germline. The CDR3 length is 16 residues. With V trimmed by 4 bases and J by 4 bases, 14 bases remained unmatched. CDR3 coding DNA: TGCGCCAGCAGCCTCCAGACCGGACAGGCCACATACGAGCAGTACTTC. It codes for CASSLQTGQATYEQYF.

The CDR3 DNA reads TGTGCCAGCAGCTTAGTTGGCGGCACAAGAGAGACCCAGTACTTC. Translating gives CASSLVGGTRETQYF. The chain carries TRBV7-3 and TRBJ2-5; D unclear. The CDR3 sequence is 15 residues long. Germline CDR1 is SGHTA and CDR2 is FQGTGA. Trimming pared 2 bases from V and 4 bases from J, leaving 14 bases between.

This clone was seen only a few times. The chain carries TRBV6-5 and TRBJ2-7, with 9 bases that match TRBD2. Germline assignment: CDR1 MNHEY and CDR2 SVGAGI. V lost 5 bases to trimming and J lost 6 bases; unmatched junction nucleotides: 8. This CDR3 is built from 14 residues. CDR3 region: CASSPPGLALEQYF. The DNA for the CDR3 is TGTGCCAGCAGTCCCCCGGGACTAGCTCTCGAGCAGTACTTC.

The V call is TRBV7-9, the J call TRBJ1-1; a weak D match, TRBD1 (6 bases). Germline CDR1 is SEHNR and CDR2 is FQNEAQ (reference sequence). The CDR3 has 14 residues. Trimming removed 6 bases at V and 1 base at J, with 12 bases between. CDR3 DNA: TGTGCCAGCAGAAACAGGGACCAGAACACTGAAGCTTTCTTT. Protein sequence: CASRNRDQNTEAFF.

This clone was detected only once. The chain employs TRBV27 and TRBJ1-4; 8 nucleotides agree with TRBD1. Germline loops: CDR1 MNHEY, CDR2 SMNVEV (reference sequence). V dropped 7 bases and J dropped 0; count of bases not matched to a gene: 19. This CDR3 comprises 20 residues. In nucleotides, the CDR3 is TGTGCCAGCATTACAACAGGGGGAACTATCCGGCTCACAACTAATGAAAAACTGTTTTTT. Its translation: CASITTGGTIRLTTNEKLFF.

The chain combines TRBV28 with TRBJ1-1; a possible D gene is TRBD1 (5 bases). CDR3 length: 12 residues. Germline V gene data show CDR1 as MDHEN and CDR2 as SYDVKM. V lost 7 bases and J lost 5, with 11 bases in between. The CDR3 is CASTTQETEAFF. The CDR3 coding sequence is TGTGCCAGCACCACACAGGAAACTGAAGCTTTCTTT.

This clone appeared a few times. This chain uses TRBV7-9 with TRBJ2-1; D is possibly TRBD2 (7 bases). CDR3 length: 17 residues. Per germline, CDR1 SEHNR and CDR2 FQNEAQ (reference sequence). Trimming removed 1 base from V and 2 bases from J, with 15 bases in between. As DNA, the CDR3 is TGTGCCAGCAGCTTAGGGGTCGGGGGGCTTCCCTACAATGAGCAGTTCTTC. Translated: CASSLGVGGLPYNEQFF.